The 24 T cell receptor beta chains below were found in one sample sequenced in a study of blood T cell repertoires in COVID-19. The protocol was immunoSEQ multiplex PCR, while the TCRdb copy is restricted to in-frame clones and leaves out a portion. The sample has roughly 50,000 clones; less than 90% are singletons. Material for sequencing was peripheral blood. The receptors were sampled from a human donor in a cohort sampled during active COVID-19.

The CDR3 DNA reads as TGTGCCACCAGCACCCGGGGGTCTGGGGCCAACGTCCTGACTTTC. Its translation is CATSTRGSGANVLTF. The chain couples TRBV15 to TRBJ2-6; possibly TRBD2 for D (6 bases). The CDR3 is 15 residues long. The V gene's germline CDR1 is LNHNV and CDR2 YYDKDF (reference sequence). Trimming shortened V by 4 bases and J by 1 base, and 8 bases separated the two germline ends.

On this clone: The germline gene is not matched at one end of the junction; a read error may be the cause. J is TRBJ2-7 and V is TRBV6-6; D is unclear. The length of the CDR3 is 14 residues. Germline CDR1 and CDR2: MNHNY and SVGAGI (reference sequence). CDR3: CASSFTDAYPEQYF. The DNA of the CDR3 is TGTGCCAGCAGTTTCACTGACGCTTATCCGGAGCAATACTTC.

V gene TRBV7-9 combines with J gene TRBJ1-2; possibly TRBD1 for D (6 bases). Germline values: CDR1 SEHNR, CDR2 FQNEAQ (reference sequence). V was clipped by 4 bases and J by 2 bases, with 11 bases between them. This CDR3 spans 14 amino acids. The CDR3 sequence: CASSSAGTNYGYTF. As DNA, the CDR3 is TGTGCCAGCAGCTCAGCAGGGACAAACTATGGCTACACCTTC.

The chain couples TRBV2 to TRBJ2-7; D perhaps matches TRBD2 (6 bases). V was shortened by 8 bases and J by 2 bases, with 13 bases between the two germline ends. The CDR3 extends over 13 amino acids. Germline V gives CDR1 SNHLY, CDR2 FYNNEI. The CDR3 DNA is TGTGCCAGCCTAAGGGGACTGGCCTACGAGCAGTACTTC. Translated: CASLRGLAYEQYF.

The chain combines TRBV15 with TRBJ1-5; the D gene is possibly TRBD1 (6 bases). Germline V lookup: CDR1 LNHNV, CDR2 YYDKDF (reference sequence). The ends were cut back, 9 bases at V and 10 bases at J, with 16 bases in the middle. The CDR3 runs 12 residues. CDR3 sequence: CATGTGWNPQHF. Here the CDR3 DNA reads TGTGCCACTGGTACAGGGTGGAATCCCCAGCATTTT.

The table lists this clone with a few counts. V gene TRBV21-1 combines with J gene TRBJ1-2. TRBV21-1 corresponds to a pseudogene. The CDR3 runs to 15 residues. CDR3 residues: CASSKGMEKNHGYTF. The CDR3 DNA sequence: TGTGCCAGCAGCAAAGGAATGGAGAAAAACCATGGCTACACCTTC.

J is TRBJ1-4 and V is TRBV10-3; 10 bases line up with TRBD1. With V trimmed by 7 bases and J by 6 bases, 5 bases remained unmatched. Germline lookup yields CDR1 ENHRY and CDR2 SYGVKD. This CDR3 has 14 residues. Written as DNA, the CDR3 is TGTGCCATCACCACCGGGACAGGGGATGAAAAACTGTTTTTT. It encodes CAITTGTGDEKLFF.

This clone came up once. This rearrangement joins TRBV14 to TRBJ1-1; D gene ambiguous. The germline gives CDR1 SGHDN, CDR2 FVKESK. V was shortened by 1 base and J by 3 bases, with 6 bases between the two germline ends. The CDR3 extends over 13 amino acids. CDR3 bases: TGTGCCAGCAGCCAAGCTCTGTACACTGAAGCTTTCTTT. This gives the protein CASSQALYTEAFF. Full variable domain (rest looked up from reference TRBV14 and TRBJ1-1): EAGVTQFPSHSVIEKGQTVTLRCDPISGHDNLYWYRRVMGKEIKFLLHFVKESKQDESGMPNNRFLAERTGGTYSTLKVQPAELEDSGVYFCASSQALYTEAFFGQGTRLTVV.

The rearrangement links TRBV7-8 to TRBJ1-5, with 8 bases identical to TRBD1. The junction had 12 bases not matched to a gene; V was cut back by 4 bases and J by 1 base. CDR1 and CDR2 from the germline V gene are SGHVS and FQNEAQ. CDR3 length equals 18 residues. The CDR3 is CASSYRPATGVSNQPQHF. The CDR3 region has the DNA TGTGCCAGCAGCTACCGGCCCGCGACAGGGGTCAGCAATCAGCCCCAGCATTTT.

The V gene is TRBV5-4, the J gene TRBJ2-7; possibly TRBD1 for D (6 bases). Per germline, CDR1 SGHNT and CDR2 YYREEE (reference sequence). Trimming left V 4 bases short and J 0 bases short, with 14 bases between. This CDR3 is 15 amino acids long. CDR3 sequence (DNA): TGTGCCAGCAGCATACAGGGTAAGGGCTCCTACGAGCAGTACTTC. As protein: CASSIQGKGSYEQYF. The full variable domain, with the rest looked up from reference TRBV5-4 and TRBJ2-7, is ETGVTQSPTHLIKTRGQQVTLRCSSQSGHNTVSWYQQALGQGPQFIFQYYREEENGRGNFPPRFSGLQFPNYSSELNVNALELDDSALYLCASSIQGKGSYEQYFGPGTRLTVT.

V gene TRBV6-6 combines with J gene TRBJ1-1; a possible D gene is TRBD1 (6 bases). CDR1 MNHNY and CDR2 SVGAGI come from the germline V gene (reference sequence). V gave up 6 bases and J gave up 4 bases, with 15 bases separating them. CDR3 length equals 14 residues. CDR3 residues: CASRLDSSTTEAFF. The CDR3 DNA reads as TGTGCCAGCAGGTTGGACAGTTCAACCACTGAAGCTTTCTTT.

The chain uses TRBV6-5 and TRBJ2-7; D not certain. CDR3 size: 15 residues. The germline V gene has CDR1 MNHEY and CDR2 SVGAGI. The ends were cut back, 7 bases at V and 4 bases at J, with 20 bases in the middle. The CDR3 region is CASITPWADPYEQYF. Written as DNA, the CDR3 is TGTGCCAGCATCACGCCCTGGGCAGACCCTTACGAGCAGTACTTC.

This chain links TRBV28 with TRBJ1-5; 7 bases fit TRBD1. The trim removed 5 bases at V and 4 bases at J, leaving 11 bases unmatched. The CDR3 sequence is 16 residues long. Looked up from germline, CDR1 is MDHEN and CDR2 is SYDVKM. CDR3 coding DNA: TGTGCCAGCAGTCCTGCTGACAGGGTGCATAATCAGCCCCAGCATTTT. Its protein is CASSPADRVHNQPQHF.

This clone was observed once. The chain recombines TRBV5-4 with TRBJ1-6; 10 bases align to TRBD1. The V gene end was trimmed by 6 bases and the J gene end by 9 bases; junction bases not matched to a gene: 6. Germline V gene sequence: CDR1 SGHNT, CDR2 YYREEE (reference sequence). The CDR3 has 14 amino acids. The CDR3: CASKTDRGISPLHF. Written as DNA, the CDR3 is TGTGCCAGCAAGACGGACAGGGGGATTTCACCCCTCCACTTT.

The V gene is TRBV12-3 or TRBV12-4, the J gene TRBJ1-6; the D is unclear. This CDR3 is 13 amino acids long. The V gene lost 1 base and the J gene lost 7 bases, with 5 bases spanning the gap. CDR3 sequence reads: CASSLGGNSPLHF. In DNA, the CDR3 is TGTGCCAGCAGTTTAGGCGGGAATTCACCCCTCCACTTT.

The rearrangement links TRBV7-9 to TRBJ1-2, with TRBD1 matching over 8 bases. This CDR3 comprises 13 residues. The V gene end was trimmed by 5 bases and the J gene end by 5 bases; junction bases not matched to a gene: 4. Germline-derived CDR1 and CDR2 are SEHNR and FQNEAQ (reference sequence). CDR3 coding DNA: TGTGCCAGCAGCCGCGACAGGGGTTATGGCTACACCTTC. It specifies CASSRDRGYGYTF.

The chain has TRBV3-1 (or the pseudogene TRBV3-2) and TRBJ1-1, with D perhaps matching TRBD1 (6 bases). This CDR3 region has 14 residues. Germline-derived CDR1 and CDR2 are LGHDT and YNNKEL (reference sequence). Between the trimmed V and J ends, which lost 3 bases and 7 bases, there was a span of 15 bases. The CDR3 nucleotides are TGTGCCAGCAGCCACCTTTACAGGGCGGGTGAAGCTTTCTTT. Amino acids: CASSHLYRAGEAFF.

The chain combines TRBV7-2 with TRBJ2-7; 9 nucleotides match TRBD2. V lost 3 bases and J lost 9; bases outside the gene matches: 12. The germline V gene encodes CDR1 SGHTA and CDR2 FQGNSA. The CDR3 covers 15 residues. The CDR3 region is CASSFNVARGGGQYF. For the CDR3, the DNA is TGTGCCAGCAGCTTTAACGTTGCGCGGGGGGGCGGGCAGTACTTC.

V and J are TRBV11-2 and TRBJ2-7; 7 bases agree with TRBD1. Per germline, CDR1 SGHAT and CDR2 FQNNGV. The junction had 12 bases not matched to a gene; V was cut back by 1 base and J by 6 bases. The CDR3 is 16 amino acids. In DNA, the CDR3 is TGTGCCAGCAGCTTAGGCCGAGGACAGGTGCAGCCCGAGCAGTACTTC. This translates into CASSLGRGQVQPEQYF.

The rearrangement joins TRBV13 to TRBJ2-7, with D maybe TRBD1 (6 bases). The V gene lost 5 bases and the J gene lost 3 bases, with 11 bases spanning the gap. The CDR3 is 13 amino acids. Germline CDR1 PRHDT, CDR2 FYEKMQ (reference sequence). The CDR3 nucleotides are TGTGCCAGCAGCCAGGGACAATTCTACGAGCAGTACTTC. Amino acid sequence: CASSQGQFYEQYF.

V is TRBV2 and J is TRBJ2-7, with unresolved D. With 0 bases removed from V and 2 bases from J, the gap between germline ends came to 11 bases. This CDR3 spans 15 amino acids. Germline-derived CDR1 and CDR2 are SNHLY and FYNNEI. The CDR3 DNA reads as TGTGCCAGCAGTGAAGCGGGTAGGCTAGCCTACGAGCAGTACTTC. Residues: CASSEAGRLAYEQYF.

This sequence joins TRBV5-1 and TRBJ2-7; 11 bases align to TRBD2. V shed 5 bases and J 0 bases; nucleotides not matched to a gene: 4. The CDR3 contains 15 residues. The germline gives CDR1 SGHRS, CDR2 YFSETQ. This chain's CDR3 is CASRGLAGGSYEQYF. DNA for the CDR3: TGCGCCAGCAGAGGGCTAGCGGGGGGCTCCTACGAGCAGTACTTC.

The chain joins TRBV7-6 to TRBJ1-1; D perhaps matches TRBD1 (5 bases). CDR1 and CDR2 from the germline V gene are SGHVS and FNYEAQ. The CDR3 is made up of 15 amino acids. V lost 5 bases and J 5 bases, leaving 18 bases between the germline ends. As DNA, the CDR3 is TGTGCCAGCAGCCCTTCAGGATCAGGGAGGACTGAAGCTTTCTTT. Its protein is CASSPSGSGRTEAFF. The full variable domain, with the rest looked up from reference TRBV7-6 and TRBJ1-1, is GAGVSQSPRYKVTKRGQDVALRCDPISGHVSLYWYRQALGQGPEFLTYFNYEAQQDKSGLPNDRFSAERPEGSISTLTIQRTEQRDSAMYRCASSPSGSGRTEAFFGQGTRLTVV.

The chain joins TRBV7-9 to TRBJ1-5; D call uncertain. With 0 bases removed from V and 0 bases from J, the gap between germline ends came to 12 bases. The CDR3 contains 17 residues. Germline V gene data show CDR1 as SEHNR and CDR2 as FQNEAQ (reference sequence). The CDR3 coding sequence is TGTGCCAGCAGCTTAGCGTCAGGAACGTATAGCAATCAGCCCCAGCATTTT. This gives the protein CASSLASGTYSNQPQHF.